One and the same sample provided the 29 T cell receptor beta chains below, sequenced in a study of PD-L1 blockade in urothelial cancer. Time point given: peripheral blood 6 weeks after treatment start. TCRdb's table, derived via immunoSEQ multiplex PCR, lists solely in-frame clones and lacks some. This sample carries around 19,000 clones, under 85% of them seen once, and the ten largest clones take about 1.7%. Here the sequenced sample was PBMCs, taken around atezolizumab (anti-PD-L1) treatment. The receptors come from a man in his fifties or sixties with urothelial cancer.

V gene TRBV5-1 combines with J gene TRBJ1-6, with D perhaps matching TRBD1 (5 bases). This CDR3 spans 16 amino acids. Germline V CDR1 and CDR2: SGHRS, YFSETQ. V lost 4 bases and J lost 9, with 20 bases in between. CDR3 nucleotide sequence: TGCGCCAGCAGCGGTAACCCCGGGACTCGCGGTTCACCCCTCCACTTT. Translated, it gives CASSGNPGTRGSPLHF.

This clone was seen a single time. The V gene is TRBV28, the J gene TRBJ1-1; 8 positions agree with TRBD1. Germline trimming cut 6 bases from V and 5 bases from J; bases unmatched to any gene: 8. Germline lookup yields CDR1 MDHEN and CDR2 SYDVKM. CDR3 length: 14 residues. CDR3 nucleotides: TGTGCCAGCAGCCCTCGACAGGGGAGGACTGAAGCTTTCTTT. Amino acid sequence: CASSPRQGRTEAFF.

The rearrangement joins TRBV4-1 to TRBJ2-6; D not certain. Germline values: CDR1 MGHRA, CDR2 YSYEKL. V shed 6 bases and J shed 0 bases, with 15 bases lying between them. The length of the CDR3 is 17 residues. The CDR3 DNA follows: TGCGCCAGCAGTCTCGTTGGGCTCCTCTCTGGGGCCAACGTCCTGACTTTC. Residues: CASSLVGLLSGANVLTF.

The chain employs TRBV6-6 and TRBJ2-1, with 12 bases identical to TRBD2. The trim removed 6 bases at V and 8 bases at J, leaving 8 bases unmatched. The germline V gene encodes CDR1 MNHNY and CDR2 SVGAGI (reference sequence). This CDR3 region has 15 residues. The CDR3 loop is CASRLRTSGAYEQFF. The CDR3 DNA follows: TGTGCCAGCAGACTGAGGACTAGCGGGGCCTATGAGCAGTTCTTC.

The V call is TRBV7-6, the J call TRBJ2-5; D perhaps matches TRBD2 (5 bases). V was trimmed by 4 bases and J by 5 bases, leaving 17 bases between them. Germline CDR1 reads SGHVS; CDR2 reads FNYEAQ. This CDR3 has 15 residues. The CDR3 here is CASSSPGIQSETQYF. CDR3 DNA sequence: TGTGCCAGCAGCTCCCCGGGAATTCAGTCGGAGACCCAGTACTTC.

This clone appeared a few times. The gene calls are TRBV7-6 and TRBJ2-1, with 7 bases aligning to TRBD2. This CDR3 is built from 15 residues. V was clipped by 5 bases and J by 4 bases; unmatched bases: 8. Germline lookup yields CDR1 SGHVS and CDR2 FNYEAQ. The CDR3 protein is CASSKSGTKYNEQFF. CDR3 DNA: TGTGCCAGCAGCAAATCCGGGACTAAATACAATGAGCAGTTCTTC.

This clone appeared a few times. The chain is built from TRBV28 and TRBJ2-5, with D possibly matching TRBD1 (7 bases). The CDR3 totals 15 residues. The germline CDR1 and CDR2 sequences are MDHEN and SYDVKM. V lost 2 bases and J lost 5, with 15 bases in between. The CDR3 spells CASSLGATGRETQYF. Written as DNA, the CDR3 is TGTGCCAGCAGTTTAGGAGCGACAGGGAGGGAGACCCAGTACTTC.

V gene TRBV19 combines with J gene TRBJ2-1; 7 bases match TRBD1. V trimming: 3 bases; J trimming: 9 bases; junction bases outside the gene matches: 5. Germline V gene sequence: CDR1 LNHDA, CDR2 SQIVND (reference sequence). The CDR3 runs to 13 residues. As DNA, the CDR3 is TGTGCCAGTAGTATTAGGACAGGTCTTGAGCAGTTCTTC. Amino acids: CASSIRTGLEQFF.

The V call is TRBV7-8, the J call TRBJ2-5, with TRBD1 identical over 7 bases. The CDR3 is 14 amino acids. With 1 base clipped from V and 6 bases from J, the junction kept 5 bases outside the gene matches. In germline, CDR1 is SGHVS, CDR2 FQNEAQ. The CDR3 loop reads CASSLGGQIKTQYF. CDR3 nucleotides: TGTGCCAGCAGCTTAGGGGGACAGATAAAGACCCAGTACTTC.

The rearrangement links TRBV5-5 to TRBJ2-3; 7 nucleotides match TRBD1. CDR3 length: 14 residues. The germline V gene has CDR1 SGHKS and CDR2 YYEKEE (reference sequence). J was trimmed by 4 bases and V by 3 bases; bases with no gene match: 5. CDR3 bases: TGTGCCAGCAGCTCCCGGACAGGTTCAGATACGCAGTATTTT. Amino acid sequence: CASSSRTGSDTQYF.

In nucleotides, the CDR3 is TGTGCCAGTAGTATAGGCACCCGGAGCACTGAAGCTTTCTTT. It translates to CASSIGTRSTEAFF. The V and J genes are TRBV19 and TRBJ1-1, with D hard to call. Trimming pared 1 base from V and 4 bases from J, leaving 10 bases between. The germline V gene encodes CDR1 LNHDA and CDR2 SQIVND (reference sequence). This CDR3 has 14 amino acids.

The chain employs TRBV6-4 and TRBJ2-3; weak D call: TRBD1 (7 bases). Trimming shortened V by 8 bases and J by 3 bases, and 15 bases separated the two germline ends. In germline, CDR1 is MRHNA, CDR2 SNTAGT. The CDR3 consists of 14 residues. CDR3 in DNA: TGTGCCAGCTCTCAGGGGGGCGAGACAGATACGCAGTATTTT. This translates into CASSQGGETDTQYF.

The CDR3 loop is CASSPTTHYNEQFF. In DNA form, the CDR3 reads TGTGCCAGTAGTCCAACGACACACTACAATGAGCAGTTCTTC. The gene calls are TRBV19 and TRBJ2-1; D uncertain. Germline CDR1 reads LNHDA; CDR2 reads SQIVND (reference sequence). V was trimmed by 5 bases and J by 3 bases, leaving 11 bases between them. The CDR3 consists of 14 residues.

V gene TRBV4-3 combines with J gene TRBJ2-3; D remains unclear. This CDR3 contains 11 residues. Trimming left V 4 bases short and J 4 bases short, with 3 bases between. Germline V lookup: CDR1 LGHNA, CDR2 YSLEER. In DNA, the CDR3 is TGCGCCAGCAGCCTAGCAGATACGCAGTATTTT. This encodes CASSLADTQYF.

The chain combines TRBV18 with TRBJ2-2; possibly TRBD1 for D (6 bases). Trimming shortened V by 4 bases and J by 0 bases, and 12 bases separated the two germline ends. Germline-derived CDR1 and CDR2 are KGHSH and LQKENI. The CDR3 contains 16 residues. CDR3 sequence: CASSRDTTANTGELFF. The CDR3 DNA sequence: TGTGCCAGCTCACGGGACACCACCGCGAACACCGGGGAGCTGTTTTTT.

The V and J genes are TRBV18 and TRBJ2-2, with D perhaps TRBD1 (5 bases). The CDR3 extends over 14 amino acids. Germline V gene lookup returns CDR1 KGHSH and CDR2 LQKENI. V lost 4 bases, J lost 3 bases, and 9 bases lay in between. This CDR3 is CASSRQTDTGELFF. The CDR3 DNA reads as TGTGCCAGCTCACGACAGACAGACACCGGGGAGCTGTTTTTT.

The rearrangement uses TRBV21-1 and TRBJ1-4; TRBD1 reflects the table's D call only, with no check against the DNA. TRBV21-1 is shown as a pseudogene. This CDR3 contains 21 residues. This CDR3 reads CASSKRARDRGRMTTNEKLFF. The CDR3 DNA sequence: TGTGCCAGCAGCAAAAGGGCCCGGGACAGGGGGCGAATGACAACTAATGAAAAACTGTTTTTT.

In this sample, this clone turned up a few times. This chain links TRBV11-2 with TRBJ1-2, with 7 nucleotides matching TRBD1. The CDR3 is 13 amino acids. V gave up 4 bases and J gave up 7 bases; unmatched junction bases: 6. The V gene's germline CDR1 is SGHAT and CDR2 FQNNGV. CDR3 sequence reads: CASSSSTGLGYTF. In DNA form, the CDR3 reads TGTGCCAGCAGCTCTTCGACAGGGCTTGGCTACACCTTC.

The V gene is TRBV6-1, the J gene TRBJ1-5, with D hard to call. The V end was cut by 3 bases, the J end by 5 bases, with 11 bases between. The CDR3 contains 14 residues. Germline V gene lookup returns CDR1 MNHNS and CDR2 SASEGT. The CDR3 DNA reads as TGTGCCAGCAGTGATGATCCAGGCGATCAGCCCCAGCATTTT. This codes for CASSDDPGDQPQHF.

This clone was detected once. The rearrangement uses TRBV5-4 and TRBJ1-2; weak D call: TRBD1 (5 bases). The germline CDR1 and CDR2 sequences are SGHNT and YYREEE (reference sequence). The CDR3 covers 12 residues. V was pared by 4 bases and J by 5 bases, with 9 bases between. This CDR3 is CASSTDSYGYTF. The CDR3 region has the DNA TGTGCCAGCAGCACAGACAGTTATGGCTACACCTTC.

The DNA for the CDR3 is TGTGCCAGTAGTAGGACTAGCGGGAGTGTGGAGACCCAGTACTTC. Protein: CASSRTSGSVETQYF. The chain combines TRBV19 with TRBJ2-5; 13 bases match TRBD2. J was trimmed by 5 bases and V by 4 bases; bases with no gene match: 4. This CDR3 region has 15 residues. Germline V lookup: CDR1 LNHDA, CDR2 SQIVND (reference sequence). The full variable domain, its missing parts supplied by reference TRBV19 and TRBJ2-5, is DGGITQSPKYLFRKEGQNVTLSCEQNLNHDAMYWYRQDPGQGLRLIYYSQIVNDFQKGDIAEGYSVSREKKESFPLTVTSAQKNPTAFYLCASSRTSGSVETQYFGPGTRLLVL.

This CDR3 is CASSIRGSPPLHF. DNA for the CDR3: TGTGCCAGCAGCATCAGGGGATCACCACCCCTCCACTTT. V usage is TRBV28 and J usage is TRBJ1-6; D may be TRBD1 (6 bases). Trimming took off 6 bases at V and 11 bases at J, with 14 bases between the two ends. Per germline, CDR1 MDHEN and CDR2 SYDVKM. This CDR3 contains 13 residues.

This clone is a singleton in its sample. The chain combines TRBV5-1 with TRBJ1-3, with a tentative D call TRBD1 (5 bases). Germline assignment: CDR1 SGHRS and CDR2 YFSETQ. The CDR3 sequence is 14 residues long. V lost 4 bases and J 3 bases, leaving 11 bases between the germline ends. In DNA, the CDR3 is TGCGCCAGCAGCCCAAAAGGGGTTGGAAACACCATATATTTT. It specifies CASSPKGVGNTIYF.

The chain links TRBV7-8 to TRBJ1-2; D is unclear. CDR1 and CDR2 (germline): SGHVS, FQNEAQ. The V gene lost 0 bases and the J gene lost 8 bases, with 13 bases spanning the gap. The CDR3 contains 14 residues. This chain's CDR3 is CASSLAQGGNGYTF. In DNA, the CDR3 is TGTGCCAGCAGCTTAGCGCAAGGAGGGAACGGCTACACCTTC. The whole variable domain, filled in from reference TRBV7-8 and TRBJ1-2, reads GAGVSQSPRYKVAKRGQDVALRCDPISGHVSLFWYQQALGQGPEFLTYFQNEAQLDKSGLPSDRFFAERPEGSVSTLKIQRTQQEDSAVYLCASSLAQGGNGYTFGSGTRLTVV.

This clone occurred once. The chain joins TRBV7-8 to TRBJ1-6; D is ambiguous. The CDR3 is made up of 15 amino acids. V dropped 1 base and J dropped 3 bases, with 7 bases sitting between them. Germline V gene sequence: CDR1 SGHVS, CDR2 FQNEAQ. The CDR3: CASSLEQFYNSPLHF. The CDR3 DNA sequence: TGTGCCAGCAGCTTAGAACAGTTCTATAATTCACCCCTCCACTTT.

This clone has only a few counts. The rearrangement joins TRBV18 to TRBJ1-5; D ambiguous. Trimming removed 3 bases at V and 1 base at J, with 13 bases between. The CDR3 spans 16 residues. CDR1 KGHSH and CDR2 LQKENI come from the germline V gene. CDR3 bases: TGTGCCAGCTCACCCCGTCAGGCCTTGAGCAATCAGCCCCAGCATTTT. It codes for CASSPRQALSNQPQHF.

The chain links TRBV5-1 to TRBJ1-2, with 7 positions matching TRBD1. Trimming took 4 bases from V and 8 from J; bases not matched to a gene: 14. The germline V gene encodes CDR1 SGHRS and CDR2 YFSETQ. The CDR3 extends over 15 amino acids. For the CDR3, the DNA is TGCGCCAGCAGCCTGGAGGGGGCAGGAGGACTAGGCTACACCTTC. As protein: CASSLEGAGGLGYTF. The variable domain in full, completed from reference TRBV5-1 and TRBJ1-2, reads KAGVTQTPRYLIKTRGQQVTLSCSPISGHRSVSWYQQTPGQGLQFLFEYFSETQRNKGNFPGRFSGRQFSNSRSEMNVSTLELGDSALYLCASSLEGAGGLGYTFGSGTRLTVV.

The V and J genes are TRBV18 and TRBJ2-5; TRBD2 matches at 9 bases. This CDR3 has 14 amino acids. The V segment lost 4 bases and the J segment 5 bases; nucleotides outside the gene matches: 5. Per the germline V gene, CDR1 is KGHSH and CDR2 is LQKENI. CDR3 bases: TGTGCCAGCTCACAGATTAGCGGGAGTGAGACCCAGTACTTC. It translates to CASSQISGSETQYF.

In its sample, this clone was seen a few times. This sequence joins TRBV7-3 and TRBJ2-5, with TRBD1 identical over 7 bases. The germline V gene has CDR1 SGHTA and CDR2 FQGTGA. V gave up 1 base and J gave up 3 bases; unmatched junction bases: 5. The CDR3 extends over 15 amino acids. CDR3 sequence reads: CASSLSRQGEETQYF. DNA for the CDR3: TGTGCCAGCAGCTTAAGTAGACAGGGTGAAGAGACCCAGTACTTC.